Below, 6 T cell receptor beta chains from the same sample are listed, as sequenced in a study of blood T cell repertoires in COVID-19. The method was immunoSEQ multiplex PCR; TCRdb's version includes in-frame clones alone and lacks a portion of them. The sample consists of nearly 90,000 clones, around 90% of them appearing once. Sequencing used peripheral blood. The receptors were sampled from a man aged 80 or over with acute or convalescent COVID-19.

The rearrangement links TRBV4-3 to TRBJ1-4; 7 bases are shared with TRBD1. The CDR3 runs to 15 residues. Germline lookup yields CDR1 LGHNA and CDR2 YSLEER. V lost 2 bases, J lost 4 bases, and 4 bases stayed unmatched. The chain's CDR3 is CASSQMTGHNEKLFF. The CDR3 nucleotides are TGCGCCAGCAGCCAAATGACAGGGCATAATGAAAAACTGTTTTTT.

The rearrangement links TRBV5-5 to TRBJ1-1; D not certain. The V end lost 1 base, the J end lost 8 bases, and 12 bases lay between the germline ends. Looked up from germline, CDR1 is SGHKS and CDR2 is YYEKEE (reference sequence). The CDR3 is made up of 13 amino acids. DNA of the CDR3: TGTGCCAGCAGCTTGTCATGGGCTTTGGAAGCTTTCTTT. Translating it yields CASSLSWALEAFF.

The CDR3 sequence: CAWSGGSGSNRYYGYTF. In nucleotides, the CDR3 is TGTGCCTGGAGTGGAGGGTCAGGTAGTAATCGATACTATGGCTACACCTTC. V usage is TRBV30 and J usage is TRBJ1-2, with no clear D. The CDR3 is 17 amino acids. The germline V gene has CDR1 GTSNPN and CDR2 SVGIG (reference sequence). Trimming left V 1 base short and J 3 bases short, with 21 bases between.

This rearrangement joins TRBV15 to TRBJ2-1; a weak D match, TRBD2 (6 bases). CDR1 and CDR2 from the germline V gene are LNHNV and YYDKDF (reference sequence). The CDR3 spans 16 residues. V lost 1 base, J lost 3 bases, and 13 bases lay in between. CDR3 in amino acids: CATSRAGVGLYNEQFF. CDR3 nucleotide sequence: TGTGCCACCAGCAGAGCGGGGGTGGGTCTCTACAATGAGCAGTTCTTC.

This clone was observed once. This chain connects TRBV29-1 to TRBJ2-1; 10 bases fit TRBD2. CDR3 size: 13 residues. V lost 3 bases and J lost 9; bases outside the gene matches: 5. CDR1 and CDR2 from the germline V gene are SQVTM and ANQGSEA. DNA for the CDR3: TGCAGCGTTGAGGCTAGCGGGAGTGGTGAGCAGTTCTTC. Its translation is CSVEASGSGEQFF.

This sequence joins TRBV10-1 and TRBJ1-2, with 7 bases that match TRBD1. CDR3 length: 14 residues. The germline CDR1 and CDR2 sequences are WNHNN and SYGVQD (reference sequence). Unmatched junction bases numbered 4, after V lost 2 bases and J lost 4 bases. CDR3 bases: TGCGCCAGCAGTGAGGAGAGGGGGCGCTATGGCTACACCTTC. As protein: CASSEERGRYGYTF.